This T cell receptor beta chain was found in a study of blood T cells in healthy people across ages. With 3 bases clipped from V and 6 bases from J, the junction kept 15 bases outside the gene matches. This CDR3 region has 17 residues. Germline V gives CDR1 SGDLS, CDR2 YYNGEE. The use of a sample-barcoded 5' primer and a J-beta primer mix characterized a second PCR of about 6 to 11 cycles. In TCRdb, the 5' RACE reads were re-called with MiXCR into one record per CDR3 protein. The repertoire holds about 540,000 distinct CDR3 sequences, with less than 25% as singletons. This clonotype appeared once. This sample also appeared in a second study, on T cells of mothers and their children. That investigation notes: Every microgram of extracted RNA entered cDNA synthesis, roughly 1.5 ug per 15 ul.

This TCR came from a boy aged 5 to 17 in good health. J is TRBJ2-3 and V is TRBV9, with 8 positions matching TRBD2. Sample: blood. The CDR3 region has the DNA TGTGCCAGCAGCGATAAGCGGGAGTCACCGGGGTCGGATACGCAGTATTTT. Its translation is CASSDKRESPGSDTQYF.